Here is one TCR beta chain with its context. The antigen remains undetermined. These data belong to a study of T cell responses to AZD1222 COVID-19 vaccine. Study-wide points: Sampling that yielded the repertoires occurred only after the peak T cell response.

With 1 base removed from V and 5 bases from J, the gap between germline ends came to 4 bases. The CDR3 loop spans 12 amino acids. The V gene's germline CDR1 is LNHDA and CDR2 SQIVND (reference sequence). The data were produced by immunoSEQ multiplex PCR, yet TCRdb's version contains in-frame clones alone and is incomplete. The table has roughly 120,000 clones, around 90% seen once. The sequence was collected from an adult who received the AZD1222 COVID-19 vaccine. Sequencing used peripheral blood, obtained 28 days after the second AZD1222 dose. This chain uses TRBV19 with TRBJ2-3; D gene unclear. CDR3 residues: CASSIVGDTQYF. Written as DNA, the CDR3 is TGTGCCAGTAGTATAGTGGGAGATACGCAGTATTTT.